The 8 T cell receptor beta chains presented below share a single source sample, sequenced in a study of blood T cell repertoires in COVID-19. Assay used: immunoSEQ multiplex PCR; TCRdb lists only in-frame clones, some missing. The sample has 150,000 or so clones, over 85% seen once. Sequencing was done on a sample of peripheral blood. These receptors were obtained from a man aged 55 to 69 with active or convalescent COVID-19.

V gene TRBV23-1 combines with J gene TRBJ1-2; 7 positions agree with TRBD1. TRBV23-1 is flagged as an ORF with uncertain function. Trimming took 0 bases from V and 4 from J; bases not matched to a gene: 8. The CDR3 has 16 amino acids. Written as DNA, the CDR3 is TGCGCCAGCAGTCAATCCGGTAGACAGGGATCCTATGGCTACACCTTC. Translation gives CASSQSGRQGSYGYTF.

The V gene is TRBV19, the J gene TRBJ1-1; no clear D gene. Per the germline V gene, CDR1 is LNHDA and CDR2 is SQIVND (reference sequence). V lost 3 bases, J lost 2 bases, and 4 bases lay in between. This CDR3 spans 12 amino acids. The CDR3 DNA is TGTGCCAGTAGTATCAGAAACACTGAAGCTTTCTTT. Amino acids: CASSIRNTEAFF. Supplemented by reference TRBV19 and TRBJ1-1, the full variable domain reads DGGITQSPKYLFRKEGQNVTLSCEQNLNHDAMYWYRQDPGQGLRLIYYSQIVNDFQKGDIAEGYSVSREKKESFPLTVTSAQKNPTAFYLCASSIRNTEAFFGQGTRLTVV.

The chain carries TRBV19 and TRBJ1-2; 8 positions agree with TRBD1. V was pared by 8 bases and J by 7 bases, with 21 bases of the junction left unmatched. Per the germline V gene, CDR1 is LNHDA and CDR2 is SQIVND (reference sequence). The CDR3 has 17 amino acids. CDR3 DNA sequence: TGTGCCAGTCAGAATCAAGTACGAGACAGGGGCGTGGGTGGCTACACCTTC. It is translated as CASQNQVRDRGVGGYTF.

The V call is TRBV7-8, the J call TRBJ1-4, with 7 bases fitting TRBD1. V dropped 5 bases and J dropped 6; count of bases not matched to a gene: 9. This CDR3 is 15 amino acids long. CDR1 is SGHVS, CDR2 FQNEAQ, per germline. In nucleotides, the CDR3 is TGTGCCAGCAGCCGCAGACCTGACAGGGATGAAAAACTGTTTTTT. It specifies CASSRRPDRDEKLFF.

The J gene is TRBJ2-5, the V gene TRBV7-2, with TRBD2 matching over 7 bases. V shed 10 bases and J 5 bases; nucleotides not matched to a gene: 19. Germline loops: CDR1 SGHTA, CDR2 FQGNSA. The CDR3 extends over 16 amino acids. The CDR3 sequence: CATSLRLTVGGETQYF. DNA for the CDR3: TGTGCCACGTCCCTACGACTGACGGTGGGAGGGGAGACCCAGTACTTC.

This rearrangement joins TRBV5-1 to TRBJ1-1, with D possibly TRBD1 on 5 matching bases. The CDR3 is made up of 13 amino acids. Germline CDR1 is SGHRS and CDR2 is YFSETQ. The V and J ends lost 3 bases and 3 bases respectively, with 9 bases between them. The CDR3 reads CASSSDSYTEAFF. For the CDR3, the DNA is TGCGCCAGCAGCTCTGACAGCTACACTGAAGCTTTCTTT.

The chain joins TRBV27 to TRBJ1-1; D is possibly TRBD1 (6 bases). The CDR3 covers 14 residues. Looked up from germline, CDR1 is MNHEY and CDR2 is SMNVEV (reference sequence). Trimming left V 3 bases short and J 0 bases short, with 8 bases between. The CDR3 sequence: CASSLGTMNTEAFF. The CDR3 DNA sequence: TGTGCCAGCAGTTTGGGGACAATGAACACTGAAGCTTTCTTT.

This sequence joins TRBV7-6 and TRBJ1-2, with 11 bases lining up with TRBD1. The V segment lost 4 bases and the J segment 7 bases; nucleotides outside the gene matches: 5. CDR1 and CDR2 (germline): SGHVS, FNYEAQ. The CDR3 contains 14 residues. The DNA for the CDR3 is TGTGCCAGCAGCTCCGGACAGGGGGCCGGTGGCTACACCTTC. Residues: CASSSGQGAGGYTF.